The next 30 T cell receptor beta chains were all read from a single sample in a study of blood T cell repertoires in COVID-19. Produced via immunoSEQ multiplex PCR; TCRdb's table is partial and in-frame only. This repertoire shows over 30,000 clones, about 87% found once; its top ten account for around 57%. The sequencing sample was made of peripheral blood. The receptors were sampled from a man in his 70s with acute or convalescent COVID-19.

V gene TRBV3-1 (or the pseudogene TRBV3-2) combines with J gene TRBJ2-1, with 16 positions matching TRBD2. The germline CDR1 and CDR2 sequences are LGHDT and YNNKEL (reference sequence). The V gene end was trimmed by 4 bases and the J gene end by 8 bases; junction bases not matched to a gene: 5. This CDR3 spans 16 amino acids. Here the CDR3 DNA reads TGTGCCAGCAGCCTTGGGACTAGCGGGGGGGCCGATGAGCAGTTCTTC. Its translation: CASSLGTSGGADEQFF.

This clone was recorded only once. This chain uses TRBV11-2 with TRBJ1-1, with 8 bases identical to TRBD1. CDR1 is SGHAT and CDR2 is FQNNGV in the germline V gene. This CDR3 region has 16 residues. V shed 5 bases, J shed 2 bases, and the junction held 10 bases outside the gene matches. This chain's CDR3 is CASSPWTGPQNTEAFF. CDR3 coding DNA: TGTGCCAGCAGCCCTTGGACAGGGCCCCAAAACACTGAAGCTTTCTTT.

The chain uses TRBV5-6 and TRBJ1-1; 7 nucleotides line up with TRBD1. The V segment lost 0 bases and the J segment 4 bases; nucleotides outside the gene matches: 6. This CDR3 has 15 amino acids. Germline V gene sequence: CDR1 SGHDT, CDR2 YYEEEE. CDR3 sequence (DNA): TGTGCCAGCAGCTTGGGTAGGGGGCTGGGCACTGAAGCTTTCTTT. Translation gives CASSLGRGLGTEAFF.

V usage is TRBV29-1 and J usage is TRBJ1-1; the D is unclear. Trimming removed 5 bases at V and 1 base at J, with 8 bases between. The CDR3 totals 12 residues. Germline lookup yields CDR1 SQVTM and CDR2 ANQGSEA. The CDR3 DNA sequence: TGCAGCGTTTCTGAGGGGAACACTGAAGCTTTCTTT. Its translation is CSVSEGNTEAFF.

This chain uses TRBV7-3 with TRBJ2-1; possible D gene TRBD2, 6 bases. The CDR3 contains 16 residues. The ends were cut back, 2 bases at V and 0 bases at J, with 11 bases in the middle. Germline CDR1 SGHTA, CDR2 FQGTGA. CDR3 DNA sequence: TGTGCCAGCAGCTTACGGGGGATAAGCTCCTACAATGAGCAGTTCTTC. This codes for CASSLRGISSYNEQFF.

V is TRBV5-8 and J is TRBJ1-2; TRBD1 is a possible D gene (6 bases). The V gene's germline CDR1 is SGHTS and CDR2 YDEGEE. V dropped 1 base and J dropped 6 bases, with 10 bases sitting between them. The CDR3 is made up of 13 amino acids. CDR3 nucleotide sequence: TGTGCCAGCAGCTTGAGGGGGTTGGATGGCTACACCTTC. Encoded protein: CASSLRGLDGYTF.

The chain recombines TRBV28 with TRBJ1-5; 7 positions agree with TRBD1. CDR1 and CDR2 from the germline V gene are MDHEN and SYDVKM. The CDR3 runs to 15 residues. The J segment lost 2 bases and the V segment lost 4 bases, leaving 5 bases of the junction unmatched. The DNA for the CDR3 is TGTGCCAGCAGTTCCAACAGGGGAGGCAATCAGCCCCAGCATTTT. Encoded protein: CASSSNRGGNQPQHF.

This chain's CDR3 is CSVEGGLNTEAFF. The CDR3 DNA sequence: TGCAGCGTCGAGGGAGGGTTGAACACTGAAGCTTTCTTT. This chain joins TRBV29-1 and TRBJ1-1; D is uncertain. Deletions cut 6 bases from V and 0 bases from J, with 11 bases between. CDR3 length: 13 residues. CDR1 SQVTM and CDR2 ANQGSEA come from the germline V gene.

This clone was detected a few times. This chain links TRBV2 with TRBJ2-3, with D possibly being TRBD2 (7 bases). Germline assignment: CDR1 SNHLY and CDR2 FYNNEI. The CDR3 runs to 14 residues. V shed 8 bases and J shed 6 bases, with 18 bases lying between them. The CDR3 region has the DNA TGTGCCAGCGGGGGGGTAACAGGGTCGGATACGCAGTATTTT. It specifies CASGGVTGSDTQYF.

The gene calls are TRBV9 and TRBJ1-5; D is possibly TRBD1 (5 bases). Looked up from germline, CDR1 is SGDLS and CDR2 is YYNGEE. The CDR3 contains 11 residues. V lost 7 bases and J 5 bases, leaving 7 bases between the germline ends. CDR3: CASGAHQPQHF. CDR3 nucleotide sequence: TGTGCCAGCGGGGCCCATCAGCCCCAGCATTTT.

The chain carries TRBV7-8 and TRBJ1-5, with 7 bases matching TRBD1. Germline lookup yields CDR1 SGHVS and CDR2 FQNEAQ. Trimming removed 1 base from V and 6 bases from J; junction bases left unmatched: 6. The CDR3 is made up of 15 amino acids. The CDR3 nucleotides are TGTGCCAGCAGCTTAGACTCAGGACAGGCTCAGCCCCAGCATTTT. Translated: CASSLDSGQAQPQHF.

The rearrangement links TRBV4-2 to TRBJ2-7, with 9 bases aligning to TRBD1. This CDR3 spans 16 amino acids. The germline V gene has CDR1 LGHNA and CDR2 YNFKEQ. J gave up 2 bases and V 1 base, and 6 bases lay outside the gene matches. CDR3 in amino acids: CASSQATRQGAYEQYF. The CDR3 DNA reads TGTGCCAGCAGCCAAGCGACCCGACAGGGGGCCTACGAGCAGTACTTC.

V and J are TRBV7-8 and TRBJ2-5, with a tentative D call TRBD2 (7 bases). Germline V gene data show CDR1 as SGHVS and CDR2 as FQNEAQ. Trimming took 6 bases from V and 5 from J, leaving 19 bases between them. There are 15 residues in the CDR3. The CDR3 reads CASRSRGAIWETQYF. CDR3 sequence (DNA): TGTGCCAGCAGGTCACGGGGGGCAATTTGGGAGACCCAGTACTTC.

This sequence joins TRBV27 and TRBJ2-1; D unclear. CDR1 is MNHEY and CDR2 is SMNVEV in the germline V gene (reference sequence). The CDR3 runs 13 residues. V was clipped by 10 bases and J by 1 base, with 11 bases between them. The CDR3 DNA sequence: TGTGCCACCAGCCCCGTATCCTACAATGAGCAGTTCTTC. Protein: CATSPVSYNEQFF.

The genes are TRBV5-5 and TRBJ1-1; D is ambiguous. V was cut by 0 bases and J by 0 bases, with 6 bases left in between. There are 14 residues in the CDR3. Germline CDR1 reads SGHKS; CDR2 reads YYEKEE (reference sequence). The CDR3 protein is CASSLAQMNTEAFF. DNA of the CDR3: TGTGCCAGCAGCTTGGCGCAGATGAACACTGAAGCTTTCTTT.

This clone was seen only once. This sequence joins TRBV7-7 and TRBJ1-3; D remains unclear. CDR1 is SSHAT and CDR2 is FNYEAQ in the germline V gene (reference sequence). CDR3 length: 13 residues. V dropped 6 bases and J dropped 1 base, with 7 bases sitting between them. The CDR3 DNA is TGTGCCAGCAGTAGTACTTCTGGAAACACCATATATTTT. This gives the protein CASSSTSGNTIYF.

V usage is TRBV5-1 and J usage is TRBJ2-1, with 13 nucleotides matching TRBD2. This CDR3 region has 16 residues. Per the germline V gene, CDR1 is SGHRS and CDR2 is YFSETQ. The trim removed 5 bases at V and 7 bases at J, leaving 9 bases unmatched. CDR3 DNA sequence: TGCGCCAGCAGTTACCGACTAGCGGGAGGAGTGAATGAGCAGTTCTTC. Its protein is CASSYRLAGGVNEQFF.

The chain combines TRBV19 with TRBJ2-7; 10 bases fit TRBD1. Germline V CDR1 and CDR2: LNHDA, SQIVND (reference sequence). The CDR3 spans 13 residues. With V trimmed by 9 bases and J by 0 bases, 2 bases remained unmatched. The CDR3 reads CASRDRGSYEQYF. DNA of the CDR3: TGTGCCAGCCGGGACAGGGGCTCCTACGAGCAGTACTTC.

The rearrangement links TRBV5-4 to TRBJ2-1; D remains ambiguous. The V and J ends lost 0 bases and 3 bases respectively, with 4 bases between them. The CDR3 spans 13 residues. Per the germline V gene, CDR1 is SGHNT and CDR2 is YYREEE (reference sequence). The CDR3 coding sequence is TGTGCCAGCAGCTTGGACAACTACAATGAGCAGTTCTTC. It encodes CASSLDNYNEQFF.

This clone is labeled medium-sized. The chain joins TRBV29-1 to TRBJ2-3, with unresolved D. V lost 4 bases to trimming and J lost 4 bases, with 12 bases between them. Per germline, CDR1 SQVTM and CDR2 ANQGSEA. The CDR3 loop spans 13 amino acids. The DNA for the CDR3 is TGCAGCGTTGGGCGGCGCCGGGCAGATACGCAGTATTTT. Its translation is CSVGRRRADTQYF.

J is TRBJ2-7 and V is TRBV7-2; no firm D call. The germline V gene has CDR1 SGHTA and CDR2 FQGNSA. V was clipped by 3 bases and J by 3 bases, with 12 bases between them. The CDR3 runs 14 residues. For the CDR3, the DNA is TGTGCCAGCAGCTTCTTTGCGGCCAACTACGAGCAGTACTTC. It encodes CASSFFAANYEQYF. The complete variable domain, with remaining parts taken from reference TRBV7-2 and TRBJ2-7, reads GAGVSQSPSNKVTEKGKDVELRCDPISGHTALYWYRQSLGQGLEFLIYFQGNSAPDKSGLPSDRFSAERTGGSVSTLTIQRTQQEDSAVYLCASSFFAANYEQYFGPGTRLTVT.

The chain carries TRBV7-9 and TRBJ1-1; D not resolved. CDR1 and CDR2 (germline): SEHNR, FQNEAQ (reference sequence). V was pared by 8 bases and J by 3 bases, with 10 bases between. The CDR3 is 12 amino acids. In nucleotides, the CDR3 is TGTGCCAGCCGTCCTACGGACACTGAAGCTTTCTTT. Translating gives CASRPTDTEAFF. Full variable domain (remainder filled in from reference TRBV7-9 and TRBJ1-1): DTGVSQNPRHKITKRGQNVTFRCDPISEHNRLYWYRQTLGQGPEFLTYFQNEAQLEKSRLLSDRFSAERPKGSFSTLEIQRTEQGDSAMYLCASRPTDTEAFFGQGTRLTVV.

The chain joins TRBV6-5 to TRBJ2-1; TRBD1 is a possible D gene (6 bases). V shed 6 bases and J shed 9 bases, with 21 bases lying between them. CDR3 length: 15 residues. Germline V lookup: CDR1 MNHEY, CDR2 SVGAGI. This CDR3 is CASSPDGFPGVEQFF. The DNA of the CDR3 is TGTGCCAGCAGCCCAGACGGATTCCCAGGGGTTGAGCAGTTCTTC.

The rearrangement links TRBV5-1 to TRBJ1-6; 12 positions agree with TRBD1. Per germline, CDR1 SGHRS and CDR2 YFSETQ. Trimming took 7 bases from V and 7 from J; bases not matched to a gene: 6. The CDR3 runs to 15 residues. CDR3 DNA: TGCGCCAGCCGACCGGGACAGGGGGCGAATTCACCCCTCCACTTT. Amino acid sequence: CASRPGQGANSPLHF.

The rearrangement joins TRBV2 to TRBJ2-1; D is possibly TRBD2 (7 bases). The CDR3 is made up of 16 amino acids. Trimming removed 2 bases at V and 6 bases at J, with 17 bases between. Germline assignment: CDR1 SNHLY and CDR2 FYNNEI. In DNA, the CDR3 is TGTGCCAGCAGTGAATTTCGAGGGGGGGCCGGCAATGAGCAGTTCTTC. Encoded protein: CASSEFRGGAGNEQFF.

V is TRBV4-1 and J is TRBJ2-1; possible D gene TRBD1, 5 bases. Germline CDR1 MGHRA, CDR2 YSYEKL. V lost 1 base to trimming and J lost 0 bases, with 13 bases between them. This CDR3 is 17 amino acids long. CDR3 sequence reads: CASSQVQGYSSYNEQFF. The CDR3 bases are TGCGCCAGCAGCCAAGTTCAGGGCTACAGCTCCTACAATGAGCAGTTCTTC.

The chain combines TRBV7-6 with TRBJ2-1; 8 bases agree with TRBD2. The CDR3 loop spans 16 amino acids. Trimming cost V 2 bases and J 7 bases; bases outside gene matches: 10. The germline V gene encodes CDR1 SGHVS and CDR2 FNYEAQ. The CDR3 loop is CASSLMEAGVNNEQFF. CDR3 coding DNA: TGTGCCAGCAGCTTAATGGAAGCGGGAGTGAATAATGAGCAGTTCTTC.

The chain is built from TRBV5-1 and TRBJ2-5; 7 bases line up with TRBD1. The CDR3 totals 13 residues. Trimming took 9 bases from V and 1 from J; bases not matched to a gene: 6. CDR1 is SGHRS and CDR2 is YFSETQ in the germline V gene. CDR3 amino acids: CATKRQGQETQYF. The CDR3 DNA is TGCGCCACAAAACGACAGGGCCAAGAGACCCAGTACTTC.

The J gene is TRBJ1-1, the V gene TRBV10-1; no clear D. Trimming pared 4 bases from V and 2 bases from J, leaving 8 bases between. CDR3 length: 13 residues. CDR1 and CDR2 from the germline V gene are WNHNN and SYGVQD (reference sequence). The CDR3 region has the DNA TGCGCCAGCAGTGCCACAGATAACACTGAAGCTTTCTTT. Amino acids: CASSATDNTEAFF.

This chain connects TRBV5-6 to TRBJ2-4; possibly TRBD1 for D (6 bases). The CDR3 consists of 15 residues. From germline, CDR1 is SGHDT and CDR2 YYEEEE. V lost 0 bases, J lost 7 bases, and 14 bases lay in between. The CDR3 here is CASSLASGDRNIQYF. As DNA, the CDR3 is TGTGCCAGCAGCTTGGCCTCAGGGGATCGGAACATTCAGTACTTC.